This is a list of T cell receptor beta chains from one sample in a study of T cells in Graves' hyperthyroidism and ophthalmopathy. TCRdb called the multiplex PCR reads again in MiXCR, with one record for every CDR3 protein. The table includes some 300,000 distinct CDR3 sequences, around 20% detected once. The sequencing input was blood. The receptors originated from a man aged 45-65 years with Graves' ophthalmopathy. CDR3s include the opening cysteine and the closing phenylalanine or tryptophan. D genes are given only for firm matches. Clone size is given for some rows only: seen once, a few or many times, or a class if the clone is expanded.

J	D	size	V	CDR3	DNA
TRBJ2-5	TRBD2	NA	TRBV27	CASSPWEGRAKETQYF	TGTGCCAGCAGTCCCTGGGAGGGGAGGGCAAAGGAGACCCAGTACTTC
TRBJ1-2	TRBD1	NA	TRBV9	CASSVPRAGTAYGYTF	TGTGCCAGCAGCGTACCCCGGGCCGGGACAGCCTATGGCTACACCTTC
TRBJ2-3	NA	NA	TRBV6-1	CASSLQGLADTQYF	TGTGCCAGCAGTTTACAGGGCCTGGCAGATACGCAGTATTTT
TRBJ2-3	NA	NA	TRBV20-1	CSANHPGTLLAYF	TGCAGTGCCAATCATCCGGGGACCCTCCTGGCGTATTTT
TRBJ2-1	NA	NA	TRBV30	CSWTAEANEQFF	TGTTCCTGGACGGCAGAGGCAAATGAGCAGTTCTTC
TRBJ2-1	NA	many	TRBV10-3	CAISADRDKQFF	TGTGCCATCAGTGCCGACAGAGATAAGCAGTTCTTC
TRBJ1-2	NA	many	TRBV11-2	CASSLGQGLPGYTF	TGTGCCAGCAGCTTAGGGCAGGGCTTACCTGGCTACACCTTC
TRBJ2-5	NA	once	TRBV13	CASSLVPGAQYF	TGTGCCAGCAGCTTAGTCCCAGGGGCCCAGTACTTC
TRBJ1-3	NA	many	TRBV30	CAWRPLSGNTIYF	TGTGCCTGGAGGCCCCTCTCTGGAAACACCATATATTTT
TRBJ2-1	NA	many	TRBV30	CAWSVLTEQFF	TGTGCCTGGAGTGTATTAACAGAGCAGTTCTTC
TRBJ2-7	NA	many	TRBV11-1	CASSFYEARRDEQYF	TGTGCCAGCAGCTTCTATGAGGCACGCAGGGACGAGCAGTACTTC
TRBJ2-5	NA	many	TRBV11-2	CASSSGLGETQYF	TGTGCCAGCAGCTCCGGACTTGGAGAGACCCAGTACTTC
TRBJ2-3	NA	many	TRBV20-1	CSASPSRSVDTQYF	TGCAGTGCTAGTCCCTCCCGATCGGTAGATACGCAGTATTTT
TRBJ2-4	NA	many	TRBV6-1	CASVGWGSGGAKNIQYF	TGTGCCAGCGTGGGTTGGGGCAGCGGTGGGGCCAAAAACATTCAGTACTTC
TRBJ2-3	NA	many	TRBV4-1	CASSQRLASEGTDTQYF	TGCGCCAGCAGCCAACGGCTGGCTAGCGAGGGCACAGATACGCAGTATTTT
TRBJ1-1	NA	NA	TRBV14	CASSQERRAEAFF	TGTGCCAGCAGCCAAGAAAGGCGGGCTGAAGCTTTCTTT
TRBJ2-1	TRBD2	NA	TRBV5-4	CASRGGGRYNEQFF	TGTGCCAGCAGGGGGGGGGGTAGGTACAATGAGCAGTTCTTC
TRBJ1-1	NA	many	TRBV3-1	CASSSHGAEAFF	TGTGCCAGCAGCTCCCACGGGGCTGAAGCTTTCTTT
TRBJ1-5	NA	NA	TRBV6-1	CASRATGTQSNQPQHF	TGTGCCAGCAGAGCCACGGGGACGCAATCTAATCAGCCCCAGCATTTT
TRBJ1-1	TRBD1	NA	TRBV5-6	CASSSRTGRAFF	TGTGCCAGCAGCTCCCGGACAGGGCGGGCTTTCTTT
TRBJ1-4	NA	NA	TRBV5-1	CASSLRGGSAEKLFF	TGCGCCAGCAGCTTGAGGGGGGGCTCGGCCGAAAAACTGTTTTTT
TRBJ2-5	TRBD1	NA	TRBV13	CASSLSGTAQETQYF	TGTGCCAGCAGCTTGTCCGGGACAGCCCAAGAGACCCAGTACTTC
TRBJ1-6	NA	once	TRBV5-6	CAGSSGSYSPLHF	TGTGCCGGCAGCTCGGGCAGCTATTCACCCCTCCACTTT